This is a list of T cell receptor beta chains from one sample in a study of CD8 T cells in ankylosing spondylitis. Via MiXCR, TCRdb re-called the 5' RACE reads, giving one row per CDR3 protein. The table shows approximately 200,000 distinct CDR3 sequences, with around 13% occurring only once. The sample comprised blood, either unsorted or a sorted T cell fraction (not recorded which). The source of these receptors is a male donor with ankylosing spondylitis or in good health (not recorded which). Both conserved end residues are part of each CDR3. For some rows the clone size is stated as once, few or many, or as a class when expanded; others skip it.

TRBV5-6	TRBJ1-6	-	CASSLWGLRDSPLHF
TRBV4-1	TRBJ2-1	-	CASSQGVAGALIEFF
TRBV12-3/TRBV12-4	TRBJ2-3	-	CASSSPSTSGSTDTQYF
TRBV20-1	TRBJ2-3	-	CSAPNPRVPQDTQYF
TRBV20-1	TRBJ2-1	few	CSAATLAGGGDEQFF
TRBV4-1	TRBJ1-5	few	CASIGGRGNQPQHF
TRBV4-1	TRBJ2-7	few	CASSQDYREVIYEQYF
TRBV29-1	TRBJ2-3	many	CSVEWSRQGRSDTQYF
TRBV4-2	TRBJ2-2	few	CASSQDRGSFTGELFF
TRBV30	TRBJ1-5	-	CAWATGHVQPQHF
TRBV12-3/TRBV12-4	TRBJ1-2	-	CASSTGGYGYTF
TRBV7-9	TRBJ2-7	-	CASSPSPPQYEQYF
TRBV30	TRBJ2-3	few	CAWSAAGGYADTQYF
TRBV12-3/TRBV12-4	TRBJ2-6	few	CASSLYGTGRSGANVLTF
TRBV29-1	TRBJ2-1	-	CSATGLAYNEQFF
TRBV29-1	TRBJ1-1	few	CSVEDRAVGTEAFF
TRBV2	TRBJ2-1	few	CASRLRTGVRDEQFF
TRBV4-1	TRBJ2-2	-	CASSLIGAGPGGGELFF
TRBV12-3/TRBV12-4	TRBJ2-3	medium-sized	CASSFETGIHTDTQYF
TRBV5-5	TRBJ1-2	few	CASSTTGGSSYGYTF
TRBV5-1	TRBJ1-6	few	CASSFRTGVNSPLHF
TRBV25-1	TRBJ2-7	-	CASSEFFDYEQYF
TRBV6-2/TRBV6-3	TRBJ2-3	-	CASSLTSGSQYF
TRBV4-1	TRBJ2-7	many	CASSQESREGYEQYF
TRBV5-1	TRBJ2-1	many	CASSPGTTPGRNEQFF
TRBV7-6	TRBJ1-1	few	CASSRPSGSGTEAFF
TRBV20-1	TRBJ2-3	-	CSAEVMETDTQYF
TRBV11-2	TRBJ2-5	few	CASSSPRRGQETQYF
TRBV11-1	TRBJ1-2	few	CASSLADYLDFTNYGYTF
TRBV12-3/TRBV12-4	TRBJ2-1	many	CASSPLGGSYNEQFF
TRBV7-7	TRBJ2-5	-	CASSFYLGSETQYF
TRBV2	TRBJ2-3	few	CASMGLAGGDTQYF
TRBV6-6	TRBJ2-1	-	CASSYSQQNEQFF
TRBV10-1	TRBJ2-2	few	CASSAEYTGELFF
TRBV10-2	TRBJ2-7	few	CASSESRIHEQYF
TRBV4-1	TRBJ1-5	many	CASSQGDSNQPQHF
TRBV30	TRBJ1-2	-	CAWSWLGTATNYGYTF
TRBV10-2	TRBJ2-7	many	CASKQGFEQYF
TRBV16	TRBJ1-1	-	CASSPWGQGNTEAFF
TRBV27	TRBJ1-1	many	CASRSTGPEAFF
TRBV5-4	TRBJ2-1	few	CATMDGTLNEQFF
TRBV2	TRBJ2-6	few	CASSEDSGANVLTF
TRBV7-8	TRBJ1-6	-	CASSLLGEGGYNSPLHF
TRBV9	TRBJ2-2	-	CASSVENEGPELSGELFF
TRBV12-3/TRBV12-4	TRBJ2-7	many	CASSPAGYEQYF
TRBV5-1	TRBJ2-1	many	CASSLDSGTSDNEQFF
TRBV12-3/TRBV12-4	TRBJ1-5	-	CASKDYGQPQHF
TRBV4-1	TRBJ2-1	-	CASSSHREDEQFF
TRBV29-1	TRBJ2-7	-	CSVYGGQFYEQYF
TRBV27	TRBJ2-7	-	CASSSRSGTGYEQYF